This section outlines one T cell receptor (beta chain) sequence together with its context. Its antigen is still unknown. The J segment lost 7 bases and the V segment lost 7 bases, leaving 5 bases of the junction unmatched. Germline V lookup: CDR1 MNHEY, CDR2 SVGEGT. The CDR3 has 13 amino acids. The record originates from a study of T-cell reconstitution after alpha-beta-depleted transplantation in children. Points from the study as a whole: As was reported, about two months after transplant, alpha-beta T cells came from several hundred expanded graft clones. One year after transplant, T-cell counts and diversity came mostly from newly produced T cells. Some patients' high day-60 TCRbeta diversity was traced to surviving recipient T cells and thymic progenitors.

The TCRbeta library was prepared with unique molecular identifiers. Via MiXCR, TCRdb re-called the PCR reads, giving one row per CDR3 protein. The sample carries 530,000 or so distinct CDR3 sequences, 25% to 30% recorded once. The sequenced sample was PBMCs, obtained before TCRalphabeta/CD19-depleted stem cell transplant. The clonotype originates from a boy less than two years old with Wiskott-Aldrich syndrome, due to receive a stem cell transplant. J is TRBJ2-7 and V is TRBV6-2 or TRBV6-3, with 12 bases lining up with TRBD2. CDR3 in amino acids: CASKWTSGTEQYF. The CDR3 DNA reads TGTGCCAGCAAATGGACTAGCGGGACAGAGCAGTACTTC.